The rows below give T cell receptor beta chains drawn from one sample of a study of cytomegalovirus exposure and HLA in healthy donors. The repertoire was sequenced with immunoSEQ multiplex PCR; TCRdb's copy has only in-frame clones and lacks some. The table lists about 150,000 clones, more than 7.5% of them singletons. Material for sequencing was PBMCs. The source is a man aged 50-59 years in good health and CMV-seronegative. The CDR3 runs from the conserved cysteine through the conserved F or W. Fields, in order: CDR3 length, D gene, V gene, J gene, clone size, CDR3 DNA, CDR3 protein. D genes are given only for firm matches. Clone size appears in some rows only: once, few, many, or a class for an expanded clone.

CDR3 length: 15; D gene: -; V gene: TRBV2; J gene: TRBJ1-5; clone size: -; CDR3 DNA: TGTGCCAGCAGTGAGGCGGGGGGGCCTGATCAGCCCCAGCATTTT; CDR3 protein: CASSEAGGPDQPQHF
CDR3 length: 14; D gene: -; V gene: TRBV19; J gene: TRBJ1-3; clone size: few; CDR3 DNA: TGTGCCAGTAGAAGGCAGGGCTTCGGAAACACCATATATTTT; CDR3 protein: CASRRQGFGNTIYF
CDR3 length: 15; D gene: TRBD2; V gene: TRBV11-3; J gene: TRBJ2-7; clone size: -; CDR3 DNA: TGTGCCAGCAGCTTAGGTCCAGCGGGAGTATACGAGCAGTACTTC; CDR3 protein: CASSLGPAGVYEQYF
CDR3 length: 12; D gene: -; V gene: TRBV15; J gene: TRBJ2-5; clone size: few; CDR3 DNA: TGTGCCACCAGAAGAGATCAAAAGACCCAGTACTTC; CDR3 protein: CATRRDQKTQYF
CDR3 length: 15; D gene: -; V gene: TRBV18; J gene: TRBJ2-3; clone size: -; CDR3 DNA: TGTGCCAGCTCACCATCCGGGAGCAGTGTTGATACGCAGTATTTT; CDR3 protein: CASSPSGSSVDTQYF
CDR3 length: 14; D gene: -; V gene: TRBV19; J gene: TRBJ1-5; clone size: -; CDR3 DNA: TGTGCCAGTAGTCTACAGGATTCAGGACAGCCCCAGCATTTT; CDR3 protein: CASSLQDSGQPQHF
CDR3 length: 14; D gene: TRBD2; V gene: TRBV10-2; J gene: TRBJ2-3; clone size: -; CDR3 DNA: TGCGCCAGCAGTGATGCGGGGGGCACAGATACGCAGTATTTT; CDR3 protein: CASSDAGGTDTQYF
CDR3 length: 14; D gene: -; V gene: TRBV21-1; J gene: TRBJ2-7; clone size: few; CDR3 DNA: TGTGCCAGCAGCAAGTCTACTAGCGGCTACGAGCAGTACTTC; CDR3 protein: CASSKSTSGYEQYF
CDR3 length: 13; D gene: -; V gene: TRBV6-1; J gene: TRBJ2-2; clone size: few; CDR3 DNA: TGTGCCTGCACCCCCCGGTACACCGGGGAGCTGTTTTTT; CDR3 protein: CACTPRYTGELFF
CDR3 length: 16; D gene: TRBD2; V gene: TRBV7-3; J gene: TRBJ2-3; clone size: -; CDR3 DNA: TGTGCCAGCAGCCTCCAGGGGACTAGCCGCACAGATACGCAGTATTTT; CDR3 protein: CASSLQGTSRTDTQYF
CDR3 length: 15; D gene: TRBD1; V gene: TRBV6-5; J gene: TRBJ1-1; clone size: few; CDR3 DNA: TGTGCCAGCAGTTTACAGGGGGCGCCGGTCACTGAAGCTTTCTTT; CDR3 protein: CASSLQGAPVTEAFF
CDR3 length: 13; D gene: -; V gene: TRBV5-1; J gene: TRBJ1-1; clone size: few; CDR3 DNA: TGCGCCAGCAGCTTCACAGCGAACACTGAAGCTTTCTTT; CDR3 protein: CASSFTANTEAFF
CDR3 length: 16; D gene: -; V gene: TRBV5-6; J gene: TRBJ1-4; clone size: few; CDR3 DNA: TGTGCCAGCAGCGCTGCGGGGGCAACAACTAATGAAAAACTGTTTTTT; CDR3 protein: CASSAAGATTNEKLFF
CDR3 length: 15; D gene: TRBD1; V gene: TRBV30; J gene: TRBJ1-5; clone size: few; CDR3 DNA: TGTGCCTGGAGTGTATGGACAGGGGGCCCTCAGCCCCAGCATTTT; CDR3 protein: CAWSVWTGGPQPQHF
CDR3 length: 12; D gene: -; V gene: TRBV10-1; J gene: TRBJ1-1; clone size: -; CDR3 DNA: TGCGCCAGCAGTGATGGGAGCTTGGGAGCTTTCTTC; CDR3 protein: CASSDGSLGAFF
CDR3 length: 16; D gene: -; V gene: TRBV19; J gene: TRBJ2-3; clone size: -; CDR3 DNA: TGTGCCAGTACGTTAACGGGAACGGCTAGCACAGATACGCAGTATTTT; CDR3 protein: CASTLTGTASTDTQYF
CDR3 length: 14; D gene: -; V gene: TRBV5-4; J gene: TRBJ1-6; clone size: -; CDR3 DNA: TGTGCCAGCAGCCCAGGGACTCGGAATTCACCCCTCCACTTT; CDR3 protein: CASSPGTRNSPLHF
CDR3 length: 17; D gene: TRBD2; V gene: TRBV30; J gene: TRBJ2-3; clone size: few; CDR3 DNA: TGTGCCTGGAGTTTGAAACGACTAGCGGGGATCGGGGATACGCAGTATTTT; CDR3 protein: CAWSLKRLAGIGDTQYF
CDR3 length: 15; D gene: TRBD1; V gene: TRBV7-2; J gene: TRBJ1-4; clone size: few; CDR3 DNA: TGTGCCAGCAGCCCCCGGACAGGAGATAATGAAAAACTGTTTTTT; CDR3 protein: CASSPRTGDNEKLFF
CDR3 length: 14; D gene: TRBD2; V gene: TRBV11-2; J gene: TRBJ2-5; clone size: -; CDR3 DNA: TGTGCCAGCGGCCACAGCGGGGGGCAAGAGACCCAGTACTTC; CDR3 protein: CASGHSGGQETQYF
CDR3 length: 16; D gene: -; V gene: TRBV11-2; J gene: TRBJ2-2; clone size: few; CDR3 DNA: TGTGCCAGCAGCCCTAGAGAGACAGGGAGGACCGGGGAGCTGTTTTTT; CDR3 protein: CASSPRETGRTGELFF
CDR3 length: 17; D gene: TRBD2; V gene: TRBV29-1; J gene: TRBJ2-1; clone size: few; CDR3 DNA: TGCAGCGTTGAAGTTATGGACGGGAGGGGGATTGTTGGTGAGCAGTTCTTC; CDR3 protein: CSVEVMDGRGIVGEQFF
CDR3 length: 15; D gene: -; V gene: TRBV28; J gene: TRBJ2-1; clone size: few; CDR3 DNA: TGTGCCAGCAGTTCTCCTCGGAGCGGAGGCAATGAGCAGTTCTTC; CDR3 protein: CASSSPRSGGNEQFF
CDR3 length: 13; D gene: -; V gene: TRBV7-3; J gene: TRBJ1-1; clone size: few; CDR3 DNA: TGTGCCAGCAGCGCAGAGGGGAACACTGAAGCTTTCTTT; CDR3 protein: CASSAEGNTEAFF
CDR3 length: 15; D gene: -; V gene: TRBV5-1; J gene: TRBJ2-7; clone size: -; CDR3 DNA: TGCGCCAGCAGCTTGGCAGGTAGCGAGGAGTCCGAGCAGTACTTC; CDR3 protein: CASSLAGSEESEQYF
CDR3 length: 13; D gene: -; V gene: TRBV5-1; J gene: TRBJ2-3; clone size: -; CDR3 DNA: TGCGCCAGCAGCTTGGGCAGTTCAGATACGCAGTATTTT; CDR3 protein: CASSLGSSDTQYF
CDR3 length: 17; D gene: TRBD2; V gene: TRBV5-1; J gene: TRBJ2-3; clone size: -; CDR3 DNA: TGCGCCAGCAGCTCGCCGGGACTACCTTCTTCCACAGATACGCAGTATTTT; CDR3 protein: CASSSPGLPSSTDTQYF
CDR3 length: 14; D gene: -; V gene: TRBV6-1; J gene: TRBJ1-1; clone size: -; CDR3 DNA: TGTGCCAGCAGTGAAGCTCCGTCAGGGGCTGAAGCTTTCTTT; CDR3 protein: CASSEAPSGAEAFF
CDR3 length: 15; D gene: -; V gene: TRBV7-9; J gene: TRBJ1-1; clone size: -; CDR3 DNA: TGTGCCAGCAGCCCTGGACAGATCATGAACACTGAAGCTTTCTTT; CDR3 protein: CASSPGQIMNTEAFF
CDR3 length: 16; D gene: TRBD2; V gene: TRBV7-2; J gene: TRBJ2-1; clone size: few; CDR3 DNA: TGTGCCAGCAGCCCTCGACTAGCGGGCTCCTACAATGAGCAGTTCTTC; CDR3 protein: CASSPRLAGSYNEQFF
CDR3 length: 15; D gene: TRBD2; V gene: TRBV19; J gene: TRBJ2-5; clone size: -; CDR3 DNA: TGTGCCAGTAGTTTTCCTAGCGGGGGGAGAGAGACCCAGTACTTC; CDR3 protein: CASSFPSGGRETQYF
CDR3 length: 15; D gene: -; V gene: TRBV2; J gene: TRBJ1-1; clone size: -; CDR3 DNA: TGTGCCAGCAGCCCTTCCAATATACATAACACTGAAGCTTTCTTT; CDR3 protein: CASSPSNIHNTEAFF
CDR3 length: 16; D gene: TRBD2; V gene: TRBV19; J gene: TRBJ2-7; clone size: few; CDR3 DNA: TGTGCCAGTAGTCCCCGGACTAGCGGCAGCTCCTACGAGCAGTACTTC; CDR3 protein: CASSPRTSGSSYEQYF
CDR3 length: 13; D gene: TRBD2; V gene: TRBV6-8; J gene: TRBJ2-1; clone size: -; CDR3 DNA: TGTGCCAGCGTAGCGGGAGGGAGGGATGAGCAGTTCTTC; CDR3 protein: CASVAGGRDEQFF
CDR3 length: 13; D gene: TRBD1; V gene: TRBV30; J gene: TRBJ1-3; clone size: -; CDR3 DNA: TGTGCCTGGACGACAGGGGACGGAAACACCATATATTTT; CDR3 protein: CAWTTGDGNTIYF
CDR3 length: 14; D gene: -; V gene: TRBV10-2; J gene: TRBJ1-1; clone size: few; CDR3 DNA: TGCGCCAGCAGGGAGACAGGACGGAACACTGAAGCTTTCTTT; CDR3 protein: CASRETGRNTEAFF
CDR3 length: 14; D gene: -; V gene: TRBV30; J gene: TRBJ1-2; clone size: -; CDR3 DNA: TGTGCCTGGAATGGCGACCGACAGCAGTATGGCTACACCTTC; CDR3 protein: CAWNGDRQQYGYTF
CDR3 length: 17; D gene: -; V gene: TRBV7-9; J gene: TRBJ2-2; clone size: few; CDR3 DNA: TGTGCCAGCAGCTCACACAGGGTCAGGGCGATTACCGGGGAGCTGTTTTTT; CDR3 protein: CASSSHRVRAITGELFF
CDR3 length: 16; D gene: TRBD2; V gene: TRBV5-1; J gene: TRBJ2-1; clone size: few; CDR3 DNA: TGCGCCAGCAGCTCGTCAAGCGGGGGGGTCTACGATGAGCAGTTCTTC; CDR3 protein: CASSSSSGGVYDEQFF
CDR3 length: 13; D gene: TRBD1; V gene: TRBV7-2; J gene: TRBJ2-5; clone size: few; CDR3 DNA: TGTGCCAGCAGCTCGGGACAGAAAGAGACCCAGTACTTC; CDR3 protein: CASSSGQKETQYF
CDR3 length: 13; D gene: -; V gene: TRBV19; J gene: TRBJ1-3; clone size: few; CDR3 DNA: TGTGCCAGTAGTACAGACTCCGGAAACACCATATATTTT; CDR3 protein: CASSTDSGNTIYF
CDR3 length: 19; D gene: TRBD1; V gene: TRBV2; J gene: TRBJ2-6; clone size: few; CDR3 DNA: TGTGCCAGCAGTGAAGCGATTTTCACAGGGGCATTACGGGCCAACGTCCTGACTTTC; CDR3 protein: CASSEAIFTGALRANVLTF
CDR3 length: 15; D gene: -; V gene: TRBV6-5; J gene: TRBJ1-2; clone size: few; CDR3 DNA: TGTGCCAGCAGTTACGTGGAGGGTCGATACTATGGCTACACCTTC; CDR3 protein: CASSYVEGRYYGYTF
CDR3 length: 13; D gene: -; V gene: TRBV5-1; J gene: TRBJ1-5; clone size: few; CDR3 DNA: TGCGCCAGCTCCCCCGAGGGCAATCAGCCCCAGCATTTT; CDR3 protein: CASSPEGNQPQHF
CDR3 length: 15; D gene: TRBD2; V gene: TRBV7-9; J gene: TRBJ2-7; clone size: few; CDR3 DNA: TGTGCCAGCAGGGTAGCGGGAGGGCCTTCCTACGAGCAGTACTTC; CDR3 protein: CASRVAGGPSYEQYF
CDR3 length: 16; D gene: TRBD1; V gene: TRBV30; J gene: TRBJ1-2; clone size: -; CDR3 DNA: TGTGCCTGGAGTTATGGCGACAGGGGGCTCTACTATGGCTACACCTTC; CDR3 protein: CAWSYGDRGLYYGYTF
CDR3 length: 15; D gene: -; V gene: TRBV9; J gene: TRBJ1-1; clone size: few; CDR3 DNA: TGTGCCAGCAGCTTAACAGCGGGGCTGAACACTGAAGCTTTCTTT; CDR3 protein: CASSLTAGLNTEAFF
CDR3 length: 14; D gene: TRBD2; V gene: TRBV5-1; J gene: TRBJ2-7; clone size: -; CDR3 DNA: TGCGCCAGCAAGAGAACTAGCGGGGGGTACGAGCAGTACTTC; CDR3 protein: CASKRTSGGYEQYF
CDR3 length: 15; D gene: TRBD1; V gene: TRBV19; J gene: TRBJ2-7; clone size: few; CDR3 DNA: TGTGCCAGTAGCTCAGTCTTGACAGGGGAATACGAGCAGTACTTC; CDR3 protein: CASSSVLTGEYEQYF